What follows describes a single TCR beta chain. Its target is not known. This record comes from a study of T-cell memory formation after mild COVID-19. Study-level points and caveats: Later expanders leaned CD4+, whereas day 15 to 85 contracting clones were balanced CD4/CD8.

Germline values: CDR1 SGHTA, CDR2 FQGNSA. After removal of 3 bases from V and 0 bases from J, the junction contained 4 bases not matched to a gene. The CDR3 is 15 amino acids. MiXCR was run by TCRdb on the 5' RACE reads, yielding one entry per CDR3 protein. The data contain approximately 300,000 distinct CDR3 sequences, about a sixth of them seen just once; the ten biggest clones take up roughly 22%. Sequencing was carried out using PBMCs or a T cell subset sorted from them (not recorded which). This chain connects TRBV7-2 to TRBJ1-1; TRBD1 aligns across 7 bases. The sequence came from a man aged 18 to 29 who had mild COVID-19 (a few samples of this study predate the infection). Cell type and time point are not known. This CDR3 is CASSFHRGMNTEAFF. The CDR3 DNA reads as TGTGCCAGCAGCTTTCACAGGGGTATGAACACTGAAGCTTTCTTT.